A single sample is the source of the 13 T cell receptor beta chains below, sequenced in a study of radiotherapy plus CTLA-4 blockade in lung cancer. Only in-frame clones appear in the TCRdb table, and some are missing; sequencing was by immunoSEQ multiplex PCR. Among tens of thousands of clones, roughly 85% were seen once, and the ten largest hold about 10%. The sample in question was peripheral blood, obtained from a patient treated with radiotherapy plus ipilimumab. The receptors were gathered from a human donor with non-small cell lung cancer who had a complete response to radiotherapy plus ipilimumab.

The J gene is TRBJ1-3, the V gene TRBV5-1, with 7 bases fitting TRBD1. This CDR3 region has 15 residues. V gave up 4 bases and J gave up 2 bases; unmatched junction bases: 6. Per the germline V gene, CDR1 is SGHRS and CDR2 is YFSETQ. In nucleotides, the CDR3 is TGCGCCAGCAGCCCGAGCACAGGGGCTGGAAACACCATATATTTT. Protein: CASSPSTGAGNTIYF.

The chain combines TRBV7-9 with TRBJ2-5, with TRBD2 matching over 8 bases. This CDR3 has 16 residues. Looked up from germline, CDR1 is SEHNR and CDR2 is FQNEAQ (reference sequence). The trim removed 1 base at V and 4 bases at J, leaving 8 bases unmatched. The CDR3 reads CASSLDGGGILETQYF. The CDR3 region has the DNA TGTGCCAGCAGCTTAGACGGCGGGGGGATTTTAGAGACCCAGTACTTC.

This chain connects TRBV6-1 to TRBJ1-6, with a weak D call TRBD1 (6 bases). Trimming removed 6 bases from V and 6 bases from J, with 15 bases in between. Germline V gene data show CDR1 as MNHNS and CDR2 as SASEGT. The CDR3 totals 15 residues. The CDR3 DNA reads as TGTGCCAGCAGCTCACCGGGGGGCGTTAATTCACCCCTCCACTTT. Translation gives CASSSPGGVNSPLHF.

V gene TRBV14 combines with J gene TRBJ1-4; 8 bases are a match to TRBD1. This CDR3 is built from 18 residues. CDR1 and CDR2 from the germline V gene are SGHDN and FVKESK. V shed 2 bases and J 7 bases; nucleotides not matched to a gene: 15. CDR3 loop: CASSQIRQGIYASEKLFF. The DNA for the CDR3 is TGTGCCAGCAGCCAAATAAGACAGGGGATCTACGCGAGTGAAAAACTGTTTTTT. The whole variable domain, filled in from reference TRBV14 and TRBJ1-4, reads EAGVTQFPSHSVIEKGQTVTLRCDPISGHDNLYWYRRVMGKEIKFLLHFVKESKQDESGMPNNRFLAERTGGTYSTLKVQPAELEDSGVYFCASSQIRQGIYASEKLFFGSGTQLSVL.

CDR3: CSVEGTGRSGNTIYF. In DNA, the CDR3 is TGCAGCGTTGAAGGTACTGGACGTAGTGGAAACACCATATATTTT. The gene calls are TRBV29-1 and TRBJ1-3; the D is unclear. CDR3 length equals 15 residues. From germline, CDR1 is SQVTM and CDR2 ANQGSEA. Trimming removed 1 base at V and 3 bases at J, with 13 bases between.

The V gene is TRBV5-1, the J gene TRBJ2-5; maybe TRBD1 (6 bases). CDR3 length: 13 residues. V was pared by 3 bases and J by 0 bases, with 6 bases between. Germline V gene data show CDR1 as SGHRS and CDR2 as YFSETQ. In DNA form, the CDR3 reads TGCGCCAGCAGCTGGGACAACCAAGAGACCCAGTACTTC. This gives the protein CASSWDNQETQYF.

The chain has TRBV7-9 and TRBJ2-1, with 10 bases aligning to TRBD2. Per the germline V gene, CDR1 is SEHNR and CDR2 is FQNEAQ (reference sequence). There are 17 residues in the CDR3. V shed 5 bases and J 10 bases; nucleotides not matched to a gene: 17. The CDR3 DNA follows: TGTGCCAGCAGCCCCCCCCTTGGGGTAGCGGGAGGACCCGAGCAGTTCTTC. It codes for CASSPPLGVAGGPEQFF.

The genes are TRBV30 and TRBJ1-4; D uncertain. The length of the CDR3 is 13 residues. CDR1 is GTSNPN and CDR2 is SVGIG in the germline V gene (reference sequence). V lost 3 bases and J 7 bases, leaving 12 bases between the germline ends. The CDR3 bases are TGTGCCTGGAGCCCGAAAGGCTTTGAAAAACTGTTTTTT. It encodes CAWSPKGFEKLFF.

This CDR3 is CSVRDGATEAFF. CDR3 in DNA: TGCAGCGTTCGGGACGGGGCGACTGAAGCTTTCTTT. This rearrangement joins TRBV29-1 to TRBJ1-1; D may be TRBD1 (5 bases). The CDR3 extends over 12 amino acids. With 5 bases removed from V and 5 bases from J, the gap between germline ends came to 12 bases. CDR1 and CDR2 (germline): SQVTM, ANQGSEA. Full variable domain (rest looked up from reference TRBV29-1 and TRBJ1-1): SAVISQKPSRDICQRGTSLTIQCQVDSQVTMMFWYRQQPGQSLTLIATANQGSEATYESGFVIDKFPISRPNLTFSTLTVSNMSPEDSSIYLCSVRDGATEAFFGQGTRLTVV.

There are a few counts of this clone. The chain employs TRBV10-3 and TRBJ1-6; 9 positions agree with TRBD1. Germline values: CDR1 ENHRY, CDR2 SYGVKD. Trimming removed 1 base from V and 9 bases from J; junction bases left unmatched: 4. This CDR3 is built from 15 residues. The CDR3 DNA sequence: TGTGCCATCAGTGAGTTGGACAGGGGCCGTTCACCCCTCCACTTT. Amino acid sequence: CAISELDRGRSPLHF.

The J gene is TRBJ1-1, the V gene TRBV4-3, with D unclear. The CDR3 totals 14 residues. V was pared by 2 bases and J by 4 bases, with 11 bases between. CDR1 and CDR2 from the germline V gene are LGHNA and YSLEER. In nucleotides, the CDR3 is TGCGCCAGCAGCCAAAGCGGTGGAAGCACTGAAGCTTTCTTT. This encodes CASSQSGGSTEAFF.

The chain is built from TRBV28 and TRBJ1-1; D is perhaps TRBD1 (6 bases). With 6 bases removed from V and 4 bases from J, the gap between germline ends came to 18 bases. The CDR3 sequence is 15 residues long. CDR1 and CDR2 (germline): MDHEN, SYDVKM. The CDR3 sequence: CASRKRGAGATEAFF. The CDR3 bases are TGTGCCAGCAGAAAACGGGGGGCAGGGGCCACTGAAGCTTTCTTT. Together with reference TRBV28 and TRBJ1-1, the CDR3 gives the full variable domain: DVKVTQSSRYLVKRTGEKVFLECVQDMDHENMFWYRQDPGLGLRLIYFSYDVKMKEKGDIPEGYSVSREKKERFSLILESASTNQTSMYLCASRKRGAGATEAFFGQGTRLTVV.

The chain employs TRBV11-2 and TRBJ2-1, with 8 nucleotides matching TRBD2. Germline V gives CDR1 SGHAT, CDR2 FQNNGV. The CDR3 is 15 residues long. V lost 2 bases and J lost 3; bases outside the gene matches: 3. The CDR3 region has the DNA TGTGCCAGCAGCTTAAGACTAGCGAGCTACAATGAGCAGTTCTTC. It specifies CASSLRLASYNEQFF.